This TCR beta chain was documented in a study of blood T cell repertoires in COVID-19. The repertoire was sequenced with immunoSEQ multiplex PCR; TCRdb's copy has only in-frame clones and lacks some. Of roughly 97,000 clones listed, 85% to 90% are singletons. In germline, CDR1 is SGDLS, CDR2 YYNGEE. The CDR3 loop spans 13 amino acids. Deletions cut 0 bases from V and 6 bases from J, with 10 bases between. The receptor was isolated from a man aged 45-65 years with acute or convalescent COVID-19. The V and J genes are TRBV9 and TRBJ2-7; unclear D gene. Sample: peripheral blood. The CDR3 region has the DNA TGTGCCAGCAGCGTAGGAGTTTCGGGCGAGCAGTACTTC. Translating gives CASSVGVSGEQYF.